This TCR beta chain was sequenced for a study of blood T cell repertoires in COVID-19. Membership in each cohort depended on participant-reported clinical history. What the recovered Cohort 3 donors had was two negative PCRs, clearance, or symptom resolution. As originally analysed: Amplified reference gene primers provided the basis for estimating nucleated cell counts. Clones were read by immunoSEQ multiplex PCR, and TCRdb kept only the in-frame ones, dropping some. V and J calls and clone size follow that table, whereas D and trimming were derived from the DNA. The table lists some 180,000 clones, 85% to 90% of them singletons, with more than 5% in the top ten. This receptor was identified in a man aged 35-49 years who had recovered from COVID-19. The sequenced material came from PBMCs or T cells enriched from blood (not recorded which).

The CDR3 here is CASSNTGTGAYGYTF. The CDR3 coding sequence is TGTGCCAGCAGCAATACCGGGACAGGGGCCTATGGCTACACCTTC. The chain has TRBV7-9 and TRBJ1-2, with TRBD1 identical over 10 bases. This CDR3 spans 15 amino acids. Germline assignment: CDR1 SEHNR and CDR2 FQNEAQ (reference sequence). V lost 5 bases to trimming and J lost 4 bases; unmatched junction nucleotides: 7. Drawing the rest from reference TRBV7-9 and TRBJ1-2, the complete variable domain is DTGVSQNPRHKITKRGQNVTFRCDPISEHNRLYWYRQTLGQGPEFLTYFQNEAQLEKSRLLSDRFSAERPKGSFSTLEIQRTEQGDSAMYLCASSNTGTGAYGYTFGSGTRLTVV.